The entry below describes one TCR beta chain. The data derive from a study of blood T cell repertoires in COVID-19. TCRdb keeps only in-frame clones here, not all; method: immunoSEQ multiplex PCR. The sample records approximately 250,000 clones, 88% being singletons. This clonotype was sampled from a woman aged 40 to 50 who had been exposed to COVID-19. What was sequenced was PBMCs or T cells enriched from blood (not recorded which).

CDR3 nucleotide sequence: TGTGCCAGCAGCTTTCTCGGGACAGGCATCATCGGAAAGGATTCTGATACGCAGTATTTT. It codes for CASSFLGTGIIGKDSDTQYF. This chain links TRBV11-3 with TRBJ2-3, with 8 bases aligning to TRBD1. Germline V lookup: CDR1 SGHNT, CDR2 YENEEA. This CDR3 region has 20 residues. The V gene end was trimmed by 3 bases and the J gene end by 6 bases; junction bases not matched to a gene: 23.